This TCR beta chain emerged from a study of T cell repertoires in cytomegalovirus infection. Turning to the study itself: Researchers turned to recently identified HLA-C-restricted CMV epitopes as well as well-studied HLA-B-restricted ones. Evidence of both CMV infection and a matching HLA type came from public TCR beta signatures.

V was clipped by 0 bases and J by 2 bases; unmatched bases: 7. The V gene's germline CDR1 is SGHAT and CDR2 FQNNGV. The CDR3 totals 17 residues. TCRdb processed the reads anew with MiXCR; each CDR3 protein has one entry. The repertoire holds some 310,000 distinct CDR3 sequences, 25% seen once, with about an eighth in the top ten. This clonotype showed up many times. Its target is not known. The material was cultured PBMCs, obtained from culture after CMV antigen stimulation. This clonotype originated in a human donor in good health (CMV status not recorded). Some clones in this sample may be carry-over from other donors' samples. The genes are TRBV11-2 and TRBJ2-1; 7 bases map to TRBD2. This chain's CDR3 is CASSLDRGGRPYNEQFF. The CDR3, as DNA: TGTGCCAGCAGCTTAGATCGGGGAGGGAGACCCTACAATGAGCAGTTCTTC. The full variable domain, completed using reference TRBV11-2 and TRBJ2-1, is EAGVAQSPRYKIIEKRQSVAFWCNPISGHATLYWYQQILGQGPKLLIQFQNNGVVDDSQLPKDRFSAERLKGVDSTLKIQPAKLEDSAVYLCASSLDRGGRPYNEQFFGPGTRLTVL.